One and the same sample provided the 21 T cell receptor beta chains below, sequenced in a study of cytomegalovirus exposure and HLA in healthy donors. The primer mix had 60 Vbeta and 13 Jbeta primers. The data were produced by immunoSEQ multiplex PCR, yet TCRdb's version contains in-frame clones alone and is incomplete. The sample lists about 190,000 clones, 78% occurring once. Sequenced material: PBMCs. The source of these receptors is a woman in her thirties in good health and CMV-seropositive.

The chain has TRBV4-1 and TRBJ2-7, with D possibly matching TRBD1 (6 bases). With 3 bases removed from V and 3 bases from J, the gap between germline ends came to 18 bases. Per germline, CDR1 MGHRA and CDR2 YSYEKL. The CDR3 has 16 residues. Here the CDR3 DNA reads TGCGCCAGCAGCCAGGCCGACAGGACTCCTAACTACGAGCAGTACTTC. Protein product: CASSQADRTPNYEQYF.

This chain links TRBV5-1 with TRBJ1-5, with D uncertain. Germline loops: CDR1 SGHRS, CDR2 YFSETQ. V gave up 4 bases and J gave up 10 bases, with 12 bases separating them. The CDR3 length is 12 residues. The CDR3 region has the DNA TGCGCCAGCAGCCCGGGAATTACCCCCCAGCATTTT. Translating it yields CASSPGITPQHF.

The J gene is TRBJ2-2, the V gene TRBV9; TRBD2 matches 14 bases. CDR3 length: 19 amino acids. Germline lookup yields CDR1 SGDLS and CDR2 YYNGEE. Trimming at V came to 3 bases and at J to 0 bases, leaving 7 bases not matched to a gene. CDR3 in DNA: TGTGCCAGCAGCGCGGGACTAGCGGGAGACGCTACGAACACCGGGGAGCTGTTTTTT. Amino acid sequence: CASSAGLAGDATNTGELFF.

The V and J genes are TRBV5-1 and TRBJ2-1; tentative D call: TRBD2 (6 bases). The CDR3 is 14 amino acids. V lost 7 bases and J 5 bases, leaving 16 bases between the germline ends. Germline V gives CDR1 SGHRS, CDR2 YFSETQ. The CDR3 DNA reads TGCGCCAGCCGAAGGGGAGGCGTCGACAATGAGCAGTTCTTC. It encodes CASRRGGVDNEQFF.

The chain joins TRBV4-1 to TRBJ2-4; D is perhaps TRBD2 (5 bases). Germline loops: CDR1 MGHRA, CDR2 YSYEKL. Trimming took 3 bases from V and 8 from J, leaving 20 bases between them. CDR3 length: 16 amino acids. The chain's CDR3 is CASSHVVRGGEYIQYF. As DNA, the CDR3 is TGCGCCAGCAGCCACGTAGTAAGAGGAGGAGAGTACATTCAGTACTTC.

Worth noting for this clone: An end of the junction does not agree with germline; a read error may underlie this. Written as DNA, the CDR3 is TGTTCCAGCAGCCCCCGGTTTTCCGGGACAGGCATTTCCTATGGCTACACCTTC. Translation gives CSSSPRFSGTGISYGYTF. The chain combines TRBV7-9 with TRBJ1-2; 8 positions agree with TRBD1. Germline CDR1 reads SEHNR; CDR2 reads FQNEAQ (reference sequence). The CDR3 runs 18 residues.

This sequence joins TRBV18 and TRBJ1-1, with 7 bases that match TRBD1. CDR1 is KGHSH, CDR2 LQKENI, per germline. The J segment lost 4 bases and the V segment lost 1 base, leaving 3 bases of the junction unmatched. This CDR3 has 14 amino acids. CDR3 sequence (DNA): TGTGCCAGCTCACCACGCCAGGGGGTCACTGAAGCTTTCTTT. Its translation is CASSPRQGVTEAFF.

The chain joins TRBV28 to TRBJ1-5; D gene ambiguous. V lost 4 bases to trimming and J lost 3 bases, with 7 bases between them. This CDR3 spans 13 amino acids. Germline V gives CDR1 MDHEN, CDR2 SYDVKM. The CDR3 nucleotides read TGTGCCAGCAGTTCTACCTACAATCAGCCCCAGCATTTT. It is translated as CASSSTYNQPQHF.

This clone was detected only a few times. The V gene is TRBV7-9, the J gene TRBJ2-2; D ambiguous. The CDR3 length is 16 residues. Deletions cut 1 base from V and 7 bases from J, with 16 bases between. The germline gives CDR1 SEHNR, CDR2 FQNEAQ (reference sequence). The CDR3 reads CASSLVASAYGGELFF. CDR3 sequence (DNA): TGTGCCAGCAGCTTAGTGGCTAGTGCGTATGGCGGGGAGCTGTTTTTT.

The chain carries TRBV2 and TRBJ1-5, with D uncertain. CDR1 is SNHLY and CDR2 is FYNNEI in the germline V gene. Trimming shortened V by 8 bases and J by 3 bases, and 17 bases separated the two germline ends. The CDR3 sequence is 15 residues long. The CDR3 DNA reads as TGTGCCAGCCGGTCCCGGGTAAAGGACAATCAGCCCCAGCATTTT. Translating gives CASRSRVKDNQPQHF.

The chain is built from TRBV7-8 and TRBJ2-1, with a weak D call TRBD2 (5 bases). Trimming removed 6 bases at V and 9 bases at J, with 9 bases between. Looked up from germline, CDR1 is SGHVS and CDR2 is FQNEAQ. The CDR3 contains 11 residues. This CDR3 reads CASRLRGEQFF. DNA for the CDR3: TGTGCCAGCAGACTCCGGGGTGAGCAGTTCTTC. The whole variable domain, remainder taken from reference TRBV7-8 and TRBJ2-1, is GAGVSQSPRYKVAKRGQDVALRCDPISGHVSLFWYQQALGQGPEFLTYFQNEAQLDKSGLPSDRFFAERPEGSVSTLKIQRTQQEDSAVYLCASRLRGEQFFGPGTRLTVL.

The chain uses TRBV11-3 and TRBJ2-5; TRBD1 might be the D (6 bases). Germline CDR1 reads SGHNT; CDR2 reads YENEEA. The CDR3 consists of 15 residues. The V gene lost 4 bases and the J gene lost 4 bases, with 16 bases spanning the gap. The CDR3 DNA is TGTGCCAGCAGCTCCCGAGGGGGACGGTCAGAGACCCAGTACTTC. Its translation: CASSSRGGRSETQYF.

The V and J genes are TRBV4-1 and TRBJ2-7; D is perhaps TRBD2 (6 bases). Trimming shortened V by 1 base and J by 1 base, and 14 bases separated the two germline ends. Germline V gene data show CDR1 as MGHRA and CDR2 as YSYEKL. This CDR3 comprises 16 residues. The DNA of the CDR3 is TGCGCCAGCAGCCAAGGTCAATTGCGGGGATCCTACGAGCAGTACTTC. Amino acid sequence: CASSQGQLRGSYEQYF.

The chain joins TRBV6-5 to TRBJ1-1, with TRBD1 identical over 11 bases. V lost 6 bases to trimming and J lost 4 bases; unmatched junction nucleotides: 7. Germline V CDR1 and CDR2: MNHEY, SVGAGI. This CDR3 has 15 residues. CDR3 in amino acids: CASSRLGQGVTEAFF. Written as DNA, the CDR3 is TGTGCCAGCAGCCGGCTGGGACAGGGGGTCACTGAAGCTTTCTTT.

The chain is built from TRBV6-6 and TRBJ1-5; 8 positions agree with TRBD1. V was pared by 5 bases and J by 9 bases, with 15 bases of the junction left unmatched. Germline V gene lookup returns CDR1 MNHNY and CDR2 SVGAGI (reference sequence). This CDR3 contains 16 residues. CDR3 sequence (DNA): TGTGCCAGCAGTACAGGGGGGACGGCTTTAGGGGCGCCCCAGCATTTT. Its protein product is CASSTGGTALGAPQHF.

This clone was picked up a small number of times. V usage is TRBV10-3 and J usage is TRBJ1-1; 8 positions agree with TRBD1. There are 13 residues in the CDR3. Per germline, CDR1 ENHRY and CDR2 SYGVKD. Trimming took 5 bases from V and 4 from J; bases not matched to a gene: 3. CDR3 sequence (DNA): TGTGCCATCAGTACTGACAGGGGCACTGAAGCTTTCTTT. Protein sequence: CAISTDRGTEAFF.

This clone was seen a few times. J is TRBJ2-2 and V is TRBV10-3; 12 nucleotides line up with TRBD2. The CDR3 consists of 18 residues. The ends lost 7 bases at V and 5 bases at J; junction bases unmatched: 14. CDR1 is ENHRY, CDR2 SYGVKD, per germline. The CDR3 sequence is CAITPRLAGDGKTGELFF. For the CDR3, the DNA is TGTGCCATCACCCCCCGACTAGCGGGAGACGGGAAGACCGGGGAGCTGTTTTTT.

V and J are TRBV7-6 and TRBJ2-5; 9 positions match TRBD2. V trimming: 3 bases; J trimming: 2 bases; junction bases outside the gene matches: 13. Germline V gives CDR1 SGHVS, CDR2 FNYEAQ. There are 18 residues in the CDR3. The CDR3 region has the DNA TGTGCCAGCAGCTTGAACCCTTTAGCGGGGGCCGATCAAGAGACCCAGTACTTC. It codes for CASSLNPLAGADQETQYF.

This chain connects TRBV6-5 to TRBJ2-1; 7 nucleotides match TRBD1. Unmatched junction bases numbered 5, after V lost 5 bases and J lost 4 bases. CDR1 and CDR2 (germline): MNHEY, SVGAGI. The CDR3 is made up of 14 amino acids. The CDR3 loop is CASSEDRFYNEQFF. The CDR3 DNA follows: TGTGCCAGCAGTGAGGACAGGTTTTACAATGAGCAGTTCTTC.

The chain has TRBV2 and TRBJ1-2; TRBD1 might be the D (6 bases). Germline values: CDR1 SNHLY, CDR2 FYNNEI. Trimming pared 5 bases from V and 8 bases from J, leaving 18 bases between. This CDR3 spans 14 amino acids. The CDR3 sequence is CASSSRQADRGYTF. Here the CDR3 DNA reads TGTGCCAGCAGTTCAAGACAGGCTGATAGGGGCTACACCTTC.

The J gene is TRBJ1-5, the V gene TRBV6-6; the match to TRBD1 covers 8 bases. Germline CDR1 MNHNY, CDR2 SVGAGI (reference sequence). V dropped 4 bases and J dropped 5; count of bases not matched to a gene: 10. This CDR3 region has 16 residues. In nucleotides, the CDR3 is TGTGCCAGCAGTTTGCTCGCACAGGGGGTCGATCAGCCCCAGCATTTT. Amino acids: CASSLLAQGVDQPQHF.